This T cell receptor (beta chain) comes out of a study of T cell clones after liver transplantation. Study information: Immunosuppression withdrawal was tried within 2 years after liver transplantation in this trial. Post-transplant blood was tracked for graft-donor-reactive T cell clones identified in a pre-transplant mixed lymphocyte reaction.

Profiling relied on immunoSEQ multiplex PCR, and the TCRdb table lists in-frame clones only, not all of them. The repertoire holds 45,000 to 60,000 clones, with about nine tenths as singletons. Regarding this clone: Its antigen is not known.

The study's findings and limits: Rather than being deleted, graft donor-reactive T cells may have moved into the graft.

The V end was cut by 3 bases, the J end by 4 bases, with 9 bases between. Germline lookup yields CDR1 MNHEY and CDR2 SMNVEV (reference sequence). The CDR3 contains 14 residues. The sequence came from a human patient who received a liver transplant. A subset of T cells may come from the graft donor. The rearrangement links TRBV27 to TRBJ2-2; D remains ambiguous. The sample here was CD8+ T cells from blood, taken 12 months after liver transplant. Here the CDR3 DNA reads TGTGCCAGCAGTTTTGCTAAGGGCACCGGGGAGCTGTTTTTT. This codes for CASSFAKGTGELFF.